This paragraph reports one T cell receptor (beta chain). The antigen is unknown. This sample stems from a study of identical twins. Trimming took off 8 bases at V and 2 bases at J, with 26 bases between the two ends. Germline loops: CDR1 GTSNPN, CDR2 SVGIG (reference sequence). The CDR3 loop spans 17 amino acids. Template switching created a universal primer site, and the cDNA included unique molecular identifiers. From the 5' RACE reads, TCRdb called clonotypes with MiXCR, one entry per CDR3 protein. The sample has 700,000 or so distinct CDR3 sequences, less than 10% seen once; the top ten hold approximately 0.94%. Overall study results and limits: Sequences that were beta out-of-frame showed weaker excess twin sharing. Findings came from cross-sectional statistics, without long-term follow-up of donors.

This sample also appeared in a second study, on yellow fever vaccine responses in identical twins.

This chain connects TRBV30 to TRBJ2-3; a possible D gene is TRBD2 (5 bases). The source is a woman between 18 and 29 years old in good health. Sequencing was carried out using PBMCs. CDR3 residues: CAISSGILSWVTDTQYF. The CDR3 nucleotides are TGTGCCATCAGCTCCGGGATCCTCTCCTGGGTCACAGATACGCAGTATTTT.